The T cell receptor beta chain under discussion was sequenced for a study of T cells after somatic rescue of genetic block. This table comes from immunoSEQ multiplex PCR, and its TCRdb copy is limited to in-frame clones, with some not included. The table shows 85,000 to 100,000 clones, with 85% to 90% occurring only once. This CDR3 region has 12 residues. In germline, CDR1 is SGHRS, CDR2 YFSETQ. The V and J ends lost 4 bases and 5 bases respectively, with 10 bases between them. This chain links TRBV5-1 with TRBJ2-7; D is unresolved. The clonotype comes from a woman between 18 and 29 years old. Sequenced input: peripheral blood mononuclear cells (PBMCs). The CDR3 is CASSRVSNEQYF. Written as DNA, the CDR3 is TGCGCCAGCAGCCGCGTGTCGAACGAGCAGTACTTC.